This T cell receptor (beta chain) is from a study of blood T cells in healthy people across ages. Study background: The template switching approach captured approximately one barcoded beta molecule for every two T cells.

With regard to this clonotype: Its target is unknown.

The study's findings and limits: Donor CMV status, an unknown factor, possibly confounded changes in expanded clonotypes. Conclusively comparing naive with antigen-experienced cells was impossible with unsorted PBMCs.

Germline values: CDR1 MNHEY, CDR2 SVGEGT. The CDR3 covers 13 residues. Trimming left V 6 bases short and J 7 bases short, with 16 bases between. Combining a sample-barcoded 5' primer with a J-beta primer mix, a second PCR ran for roughly 6 to 11 cycles. TCRdb passed the 5' RACE reads through MiXCR, listing each CDR3 protein once. The sample lists 450,000 to 650,000 distinct CDR3 sequences; nearly 25% were seen once. The sample also formed part of further work on T cells of mothers and their children. From that study: No clones detected were persistent microchimeric T cell clones.

The receptor was isolated from a boy aged 5-17 years in good health. Sequenced material: blood. This chain uses TRBV6-2 or TRBV6-3 with TRBJ2-7; maybe TRBD2 (5 bases). CDR3 region: CASRQYTGNEQYF. The CDR3 DNA is TGTGCCAGCAGACAGTATACGGGGAATGAGCAGTACTTC.